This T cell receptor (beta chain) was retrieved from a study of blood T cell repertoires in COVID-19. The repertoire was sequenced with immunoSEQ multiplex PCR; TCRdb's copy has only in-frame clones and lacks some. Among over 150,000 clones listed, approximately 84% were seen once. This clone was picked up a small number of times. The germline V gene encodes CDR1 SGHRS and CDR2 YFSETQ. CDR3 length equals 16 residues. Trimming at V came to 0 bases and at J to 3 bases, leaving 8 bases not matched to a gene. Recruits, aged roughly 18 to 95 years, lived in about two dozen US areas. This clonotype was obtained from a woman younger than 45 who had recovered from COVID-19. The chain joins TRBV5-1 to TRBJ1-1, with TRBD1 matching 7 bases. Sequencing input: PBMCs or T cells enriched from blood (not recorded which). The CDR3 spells CASSLGLRGQYTEAFF. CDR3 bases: TGCGCCAGCAGCTTGGGCCTTAGGGGGCAGTACACTGAAGCTTTCTTT. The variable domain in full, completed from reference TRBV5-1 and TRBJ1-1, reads KAGVTQTPRYLIKTRGQQVTLSCSPISGHRSVSWYQQTPGQGLQFLFEYFSETQRNKGNFPGRFSGRQFSNSRSEMNVSTLELGDSALYLCASSLGLRGQYTEAFFGQGTRLTVV.